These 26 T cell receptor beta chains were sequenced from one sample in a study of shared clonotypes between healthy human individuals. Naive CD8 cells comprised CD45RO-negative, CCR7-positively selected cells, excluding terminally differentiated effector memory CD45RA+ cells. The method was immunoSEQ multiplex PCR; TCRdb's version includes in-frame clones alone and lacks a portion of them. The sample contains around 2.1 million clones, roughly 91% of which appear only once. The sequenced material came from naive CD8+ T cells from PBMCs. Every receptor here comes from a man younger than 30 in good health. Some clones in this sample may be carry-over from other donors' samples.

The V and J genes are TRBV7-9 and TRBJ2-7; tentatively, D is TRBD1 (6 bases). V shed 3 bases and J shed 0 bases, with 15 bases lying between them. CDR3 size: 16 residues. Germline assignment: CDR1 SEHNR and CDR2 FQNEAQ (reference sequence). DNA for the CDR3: TGTGCCAGCAGCTTCCTAAGGGGGACGAGCTCCTACGAGCAGTACTTC. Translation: CASSFLRGTSSYEQYF.

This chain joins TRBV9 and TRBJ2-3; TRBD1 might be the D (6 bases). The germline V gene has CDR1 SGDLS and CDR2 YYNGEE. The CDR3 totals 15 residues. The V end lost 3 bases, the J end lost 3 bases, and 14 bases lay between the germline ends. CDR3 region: CASSATGTLTDTQYF. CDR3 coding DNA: TGTGCCAGCAGCGCGACCGGGACACTTACAGATACGCAGTATTTT.

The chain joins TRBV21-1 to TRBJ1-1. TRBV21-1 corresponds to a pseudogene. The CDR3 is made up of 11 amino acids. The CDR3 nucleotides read TGTGCCAGCAGCAAAAGTGCTGAAGCTTTCTTT. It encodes CASSKSAEAFF.

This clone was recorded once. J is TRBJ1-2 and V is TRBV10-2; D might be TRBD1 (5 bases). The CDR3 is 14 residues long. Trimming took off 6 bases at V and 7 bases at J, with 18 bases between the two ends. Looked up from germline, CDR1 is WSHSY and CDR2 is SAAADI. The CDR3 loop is CASRPRELALGYTF. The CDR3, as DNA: TGCGCCAGCAGACCCAGGGAGCTCGCCCTTGGCTACACCTTC.

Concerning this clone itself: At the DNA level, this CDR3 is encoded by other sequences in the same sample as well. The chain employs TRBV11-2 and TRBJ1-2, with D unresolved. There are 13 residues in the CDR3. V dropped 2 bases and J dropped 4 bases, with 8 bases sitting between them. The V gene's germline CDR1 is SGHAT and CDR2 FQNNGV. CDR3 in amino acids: CASSLWGSYGYTF. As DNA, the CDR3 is TGTGCCAGCAGCTTATGGGGTAGCTATGGCTACACCTTC.

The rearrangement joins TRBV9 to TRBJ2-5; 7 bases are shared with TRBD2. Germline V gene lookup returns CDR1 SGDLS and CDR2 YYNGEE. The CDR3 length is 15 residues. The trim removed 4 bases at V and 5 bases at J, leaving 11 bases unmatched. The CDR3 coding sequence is TGTGCCAGCAGCACTGCGGGACTATCTAGGGAGACCCAGTACTTC. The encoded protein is CASSTAGLSRETQYF.

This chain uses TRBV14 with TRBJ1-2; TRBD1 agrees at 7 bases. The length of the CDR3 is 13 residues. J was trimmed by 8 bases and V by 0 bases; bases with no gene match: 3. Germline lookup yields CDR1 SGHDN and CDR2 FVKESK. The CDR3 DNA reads TGTGCCAGCAGCCAAGATCAGGGGGTCGGCTACACCTTC. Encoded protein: CASSQDQGVGYTF.

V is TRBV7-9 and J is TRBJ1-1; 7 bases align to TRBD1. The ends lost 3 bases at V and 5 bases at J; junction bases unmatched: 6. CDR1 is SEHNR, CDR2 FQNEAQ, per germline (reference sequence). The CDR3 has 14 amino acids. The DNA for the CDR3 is TGTGCCAGCAGCTTGCGGACAGGAGATACTGAAGCTTTCTTT. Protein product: CASSLRTGDTEAFF.

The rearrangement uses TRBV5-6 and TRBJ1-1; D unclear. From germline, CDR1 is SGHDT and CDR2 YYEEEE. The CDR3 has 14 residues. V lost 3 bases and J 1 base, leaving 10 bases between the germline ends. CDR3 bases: TGTGCCAGCAGCTCGGGGAGCACGAACACTGAAGCTTTCTTT. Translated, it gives CASSSGSTNTEAFF.

CDR3 sequence: CASSFGTYRDQPQHF. CDR3 sequence (DNA): TGTGCCAGCAGCTTCGGGACTTATCGTGATCAGCCCCAGCATTTT. J is TRBJ1-5 and V is TRBV7-9; D might be TRBD1 (5 bases). Germline CDR1 SEHNR, CDR2 FQNEAQ (reference sequence). Trimming removed 3 bases at V and 5 bases at J, with 14 bases between. The CDR3 loop spans 15 amino acids. Together with reference TRBV7-9 and TRBJ1-5, the CDR3 gives the full variable domain: DTGVSQNPRHKITKRGQNVTFRCDPISEHNRLYWYRQTLGQGPEFLTYFQNEAQLEKSRLLSDRFSAERPKGSFSTLEIQRTEQGDSAMYLCASSFGTYRDQPQHFGDGTRLSIL.

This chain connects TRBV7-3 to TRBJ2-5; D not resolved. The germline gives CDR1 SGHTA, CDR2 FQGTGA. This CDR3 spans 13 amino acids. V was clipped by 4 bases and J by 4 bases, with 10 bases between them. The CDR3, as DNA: TGTGCCAGCAGCTCCTCGGTGGGAGAGACCCAGTACTTC. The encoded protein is CASSSSVGETQYF.

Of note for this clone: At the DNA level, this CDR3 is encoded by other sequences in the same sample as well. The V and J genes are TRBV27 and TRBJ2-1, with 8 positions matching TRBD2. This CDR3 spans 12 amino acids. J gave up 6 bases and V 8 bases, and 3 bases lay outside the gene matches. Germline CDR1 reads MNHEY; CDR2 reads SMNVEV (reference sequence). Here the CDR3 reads CASRLASNEQFF. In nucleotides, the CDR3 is TGTGCCAGCCGACTAGCGAGCAATGAGCAGTTCTTC.

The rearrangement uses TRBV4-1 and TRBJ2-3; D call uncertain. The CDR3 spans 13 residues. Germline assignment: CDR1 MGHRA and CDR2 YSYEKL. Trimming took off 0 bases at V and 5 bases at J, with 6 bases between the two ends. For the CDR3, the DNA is TGCGCCAGCAGCCAAGATGGGGAAGATACGCAGTATTTT. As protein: CASSQDGEDTQYF.

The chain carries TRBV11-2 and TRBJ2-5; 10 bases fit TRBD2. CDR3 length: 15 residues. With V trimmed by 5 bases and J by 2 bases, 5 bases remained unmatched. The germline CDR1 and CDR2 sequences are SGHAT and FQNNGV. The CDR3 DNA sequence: TGTGCCAGCAGCGTCGGACTAGCGGATCAAGAGACCCAGTACTTC. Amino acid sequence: CASSVGLADQETQYF.

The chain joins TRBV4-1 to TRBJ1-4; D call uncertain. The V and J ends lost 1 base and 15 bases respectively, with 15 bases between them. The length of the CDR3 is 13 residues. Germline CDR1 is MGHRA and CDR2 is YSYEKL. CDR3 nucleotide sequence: TGCGCCAGCAGCCAAGTGAGTGGCAGAGCGGTGTTTTTT. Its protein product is CASSQVSGRAVFF.

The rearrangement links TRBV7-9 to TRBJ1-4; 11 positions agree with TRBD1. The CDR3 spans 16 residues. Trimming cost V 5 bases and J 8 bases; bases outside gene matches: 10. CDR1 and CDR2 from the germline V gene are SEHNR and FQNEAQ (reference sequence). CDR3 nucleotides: TGTGCCAGCAGCCGGGACGGGACAGGGGGGGTAGAAAAACTGTTTTTT. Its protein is CASSRDGTGGVEKLFF.

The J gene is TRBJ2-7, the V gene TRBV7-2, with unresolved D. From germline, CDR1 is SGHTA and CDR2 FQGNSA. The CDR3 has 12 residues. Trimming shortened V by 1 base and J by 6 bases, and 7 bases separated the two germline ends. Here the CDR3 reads CASSLVRSEQYF. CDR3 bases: TGTGCCAGCAGCTTAGTCCGGTCCGAGCAGTACTTC. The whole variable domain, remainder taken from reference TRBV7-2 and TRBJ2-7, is GAGVSQSPSNKVTEKGKDVELRCDPISGHTALYWYRQSLGQGLEFLIYFQGNSAPDKSGLPSDRFSAERTGGSVSTLTIQRTQQEDSAVYLCASSLVRSEQYFGPGTRLTVT.

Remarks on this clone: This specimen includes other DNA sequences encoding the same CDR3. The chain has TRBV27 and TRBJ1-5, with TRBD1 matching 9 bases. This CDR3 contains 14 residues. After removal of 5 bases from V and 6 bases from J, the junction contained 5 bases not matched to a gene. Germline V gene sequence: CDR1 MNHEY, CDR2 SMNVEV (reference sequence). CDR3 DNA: TGTGCCAGCAGTCCCGGGACAGGGATTCAGCCCCAGCATTTT. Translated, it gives CASSPGTGIQPQHF.

This CDR3 is CASSSTSGRGRETQYF. DNA of the CDR3: TGTGCCAGCAGCTCGACTAGCGGGAGGGGCCGAGAGACCCAGTACTTC. The chain couples TRBV5-5 to TRBJ2-5; 14 bases map to TRBD2. Germline CDR1 SGHKS, CDR2 YYEKEE (reference sequence). This CDR3 region has 16 residues. After removal of 3 bases from V and 4 bases from J, the junction contained 5 bases not matched to a gene.

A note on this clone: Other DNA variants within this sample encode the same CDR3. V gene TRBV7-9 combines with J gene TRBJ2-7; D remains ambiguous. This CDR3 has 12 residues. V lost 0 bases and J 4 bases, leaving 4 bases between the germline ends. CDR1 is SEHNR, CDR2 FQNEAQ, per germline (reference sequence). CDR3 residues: CASSLALYEQYF. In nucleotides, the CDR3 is TGTGCCAGCAGCTTAGCGCTATACGAGCAGTACTTC.

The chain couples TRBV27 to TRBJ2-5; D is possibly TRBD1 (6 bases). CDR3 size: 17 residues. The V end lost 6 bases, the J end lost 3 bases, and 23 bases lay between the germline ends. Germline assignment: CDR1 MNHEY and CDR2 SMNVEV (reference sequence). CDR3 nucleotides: TGTGCCAGCAGCGAGAGCCGGGACATCGCCATTAAAGAGACCCAGTACTTC. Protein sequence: CASSESRDIAIKETQYF.

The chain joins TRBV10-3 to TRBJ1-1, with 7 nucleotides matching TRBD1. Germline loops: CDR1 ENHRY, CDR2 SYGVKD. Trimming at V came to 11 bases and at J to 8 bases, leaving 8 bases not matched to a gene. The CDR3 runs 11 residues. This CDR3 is CASGGGEEAFF. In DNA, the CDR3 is TGTGCCTCAGGGGGGGGCGAGGAAGCTTTCTTT.

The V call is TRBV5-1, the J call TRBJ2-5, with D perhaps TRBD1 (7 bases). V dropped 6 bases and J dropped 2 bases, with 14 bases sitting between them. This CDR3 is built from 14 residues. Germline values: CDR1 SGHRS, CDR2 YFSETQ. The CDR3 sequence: CASIWRGQQETQYF. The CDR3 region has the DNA TGCGCCAGCATCTGGAGGGGACAGCAAGAGACCCAGTACTTC. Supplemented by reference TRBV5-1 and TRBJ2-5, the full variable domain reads KAGVTQTPRYLIKTRGQQVTLSCSPISGHRSVSWYQQTPGQGLQFLFEYFSETQRNKGNFPGRFSGRQFSNSRSEMNVSTLELGDSALYLCASIWRGQQETQYFGPGTRLLVL.

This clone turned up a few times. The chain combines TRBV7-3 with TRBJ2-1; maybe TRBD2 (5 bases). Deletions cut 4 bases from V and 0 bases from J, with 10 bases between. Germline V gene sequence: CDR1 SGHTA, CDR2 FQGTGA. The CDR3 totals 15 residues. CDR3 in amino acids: CASSSRGSSYNEQFF. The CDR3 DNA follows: TGTGCCAGCAGCTCCCGAGGGAGCTCCTACAATGAGCAGTTCTTC.

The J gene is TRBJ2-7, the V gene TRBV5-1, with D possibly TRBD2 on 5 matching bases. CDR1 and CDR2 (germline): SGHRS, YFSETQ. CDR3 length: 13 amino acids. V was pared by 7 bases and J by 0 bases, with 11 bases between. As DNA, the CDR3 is TGCGCCAGCTTGGGAGAAGACTCCTACGAGCAGTACTTC. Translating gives CASLGEDSYEQYF.

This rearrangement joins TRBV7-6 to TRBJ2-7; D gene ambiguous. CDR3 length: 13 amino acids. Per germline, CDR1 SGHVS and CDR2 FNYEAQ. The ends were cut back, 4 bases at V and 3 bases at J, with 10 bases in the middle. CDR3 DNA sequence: TGTGCCAGCAGCTCTCGCGTGGGCTACGAGCAGTACTTC. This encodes CASSSRVGYEQYF. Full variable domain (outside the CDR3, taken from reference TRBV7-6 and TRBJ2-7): GAGVSQSPRYKVTKRGQDVALRCDPISGHVSLYWYRQALGQGPEFLTYFNYEAQQDKSGLPNDRFSAERPEGSISTLTIQRTEQRDSAMYRCASSSRVGYEQYFGPGTRLTVT.